Below are 4 T cell receptor beta chains sequenced from a single sample in a study of T cells in Graves' hyperthyroidism and ophthalmopathy. Regions amplified from RNA transcripts were the TCR beta CDR3 regions. The HTBI primer set drove a first-round RT-PCR of the TCR CDR3. A single record per CDR3 protein comes from TCRdb applying MiXCR to the multiplex PCR reads. Here the sample spans around 400,000 distinct CDR3 sequences, around 14% being singletons. The material sequenced was blood. The receptor set was obtained from a woman aged 18-29 years with Graves' hyperthyroidism.

A note on this clonotype: This may be a read error, as it is one base from a much larger clone. The J gene is TRBJ2-7, the V gene TRBV6-5; D not resolved. Germline V gives CDR1 MNHEY, CDR2 SVGAGI. Trimming stripped 8 bases from V and 2 bases from J, with 16 bases between. This CDR3 spans 14 amino acids. CDR3 loop: CASGSGGSPYEQYF. CDR3 coding DNA: TGTGCCAGCGGTTCCGGCGGCAGCCCCTACGAGCAGTACTTC.

The chain is built from TRBV28 and TRBJ1-5, with D perhaps TRBD1 (5 bases). Trimming left V 5 bases short and J 3 bases short, with 14 bases between. This CDR3 contains 15 residues. CDR1 is MDHEN, CDR2 SYDVKM, per germline. The CDR3 protein is CASSPRDRPNQPQHF. The CDR3 DNA reads as TGTGCCAGCAGTCCAAGAGACAGACCCAATCAGCCCCAGCATTTT.

A remark on this clonotype: A read error may explain this, as a much larger clone is one base away. CDR3 protein: CASSAILSAWEQYF. The CDR3 coding sequence is TGTGCCAGCAGCGCGATACTAAGCGCGTGGGAGCAGTACTTC. The chain joins TRBV6-2 or TRBV6-3 to TRBJ2-7, with D uncertain. V was cut by 6 bases and J by 7 bases, with 19 bases left in between. This CDR3 has 14 residues. CDR1 and CDR2 (germline): MNHEY, SVGEGT.

This clonotype was picked up many times. The chain combines TRBV7-3 with TRBJ1-1; D gene uncertain. Germline CDR1 reads SGHTA; CDR2 reads FQGTGA. Trimming cost V 5 bases and J 1 base, with 8 bases left between them. This CDR3 region has 13 residues. CDR3 DNA sequence: TGTGCCAGCAGCCCCAACGGGAACACTGAAGCTTTCTTT. It yields the protein CASSPNGNTEAFF.